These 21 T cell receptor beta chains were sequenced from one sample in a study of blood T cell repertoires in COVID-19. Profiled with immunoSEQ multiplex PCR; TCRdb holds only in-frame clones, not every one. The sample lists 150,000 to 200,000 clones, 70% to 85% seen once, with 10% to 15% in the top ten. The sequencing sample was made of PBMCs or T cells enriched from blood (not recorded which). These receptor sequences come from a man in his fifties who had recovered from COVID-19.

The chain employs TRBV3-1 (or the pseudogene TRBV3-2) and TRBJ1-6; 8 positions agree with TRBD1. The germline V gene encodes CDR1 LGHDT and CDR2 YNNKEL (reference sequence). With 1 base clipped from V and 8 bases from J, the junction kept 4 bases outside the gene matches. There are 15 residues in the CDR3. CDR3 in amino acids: CASSQGGQVYSPLHF. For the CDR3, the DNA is TGTGCCAGCAGCCAAGGGGGACAGGTTTATTCACCCCTCCACTTT.

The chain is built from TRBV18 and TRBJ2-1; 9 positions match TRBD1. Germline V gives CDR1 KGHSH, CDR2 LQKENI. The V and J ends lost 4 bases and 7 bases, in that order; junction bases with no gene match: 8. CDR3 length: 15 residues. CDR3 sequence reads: CASSRSGQGVNEQFF. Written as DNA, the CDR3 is TGTGCCAGCTCACGCTCGGGACAGGGAGTAAATGAGCAGTTCTTC.

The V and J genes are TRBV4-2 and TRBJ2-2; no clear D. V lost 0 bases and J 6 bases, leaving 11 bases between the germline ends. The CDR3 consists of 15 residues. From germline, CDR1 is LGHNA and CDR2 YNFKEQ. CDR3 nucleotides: TGTGCCAGCAGCCAAGATCTGGCTGTCCCCGGGGAGCTGTTTTTT. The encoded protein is CASSQDLAVPGELFF.

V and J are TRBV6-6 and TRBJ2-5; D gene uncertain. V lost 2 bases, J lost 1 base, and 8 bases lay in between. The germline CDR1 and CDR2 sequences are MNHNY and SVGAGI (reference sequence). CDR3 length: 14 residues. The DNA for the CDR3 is TGTGCCAGCAGTTACCCCCCGTCCCAAGAGACCCAGTACTTC. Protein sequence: CASSYPPSQETQYF.

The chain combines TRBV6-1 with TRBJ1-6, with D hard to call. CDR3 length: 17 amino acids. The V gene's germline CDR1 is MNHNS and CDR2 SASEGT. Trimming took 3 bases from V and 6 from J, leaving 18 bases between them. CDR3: CASSEPRIQLPNSPLHF. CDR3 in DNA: TGTGCCAGCAGTGAGCCACGGATACAGCTCCCTAATTCACCCCTCCACTTT.

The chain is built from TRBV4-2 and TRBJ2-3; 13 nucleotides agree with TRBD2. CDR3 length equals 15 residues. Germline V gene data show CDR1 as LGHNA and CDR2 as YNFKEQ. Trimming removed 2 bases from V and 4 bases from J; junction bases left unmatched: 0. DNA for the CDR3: TGTGCCAGCAGCCAAACTAGCGGGGGGGCAGATACGCAGTATTTT. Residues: CASSQTSGGADTQYF.

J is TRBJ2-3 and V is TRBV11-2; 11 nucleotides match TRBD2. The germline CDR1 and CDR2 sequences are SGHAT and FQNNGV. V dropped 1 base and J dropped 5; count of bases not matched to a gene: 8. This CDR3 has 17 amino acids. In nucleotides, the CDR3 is TGTGCCAGCAGCTTAGGCTTAGCGGGGGGGCGGGTAGATACGCAGTATTTT. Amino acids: CASSLGLAGGRVDTQYF.

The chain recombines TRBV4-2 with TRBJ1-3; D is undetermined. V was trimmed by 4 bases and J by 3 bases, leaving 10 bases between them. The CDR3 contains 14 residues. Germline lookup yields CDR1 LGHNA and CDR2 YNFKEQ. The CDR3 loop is CASSRPEGGNTIYF. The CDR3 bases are TGTGCCAGCAGCCGCCCTGAGGGTGGAAACACCATATATTTT.

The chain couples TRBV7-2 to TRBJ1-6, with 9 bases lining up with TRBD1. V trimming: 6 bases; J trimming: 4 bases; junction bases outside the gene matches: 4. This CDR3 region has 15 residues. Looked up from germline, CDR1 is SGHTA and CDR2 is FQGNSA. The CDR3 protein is CASRPDRGYNSPLHF. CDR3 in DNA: TGTGCCAGCAGGCCAGACAGGGGGTATAATTCACCCCTCCACTTT.

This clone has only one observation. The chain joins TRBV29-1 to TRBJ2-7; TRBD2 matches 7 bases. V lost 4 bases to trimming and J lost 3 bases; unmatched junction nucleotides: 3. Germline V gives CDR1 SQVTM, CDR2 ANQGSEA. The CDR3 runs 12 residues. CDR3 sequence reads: CSVVGTNYEQYF. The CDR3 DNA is TGCAGCGTTGTCGGGACTAACTACGAGCAGTACTTC.

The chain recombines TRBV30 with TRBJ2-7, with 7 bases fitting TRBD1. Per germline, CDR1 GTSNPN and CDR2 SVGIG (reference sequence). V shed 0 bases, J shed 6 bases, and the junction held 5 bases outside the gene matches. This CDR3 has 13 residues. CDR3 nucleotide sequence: TGTGCCTGGAGTGTTACAGGGGTCGGCGAGCAGTACTTC. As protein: CAWSVTGVGEQYF.

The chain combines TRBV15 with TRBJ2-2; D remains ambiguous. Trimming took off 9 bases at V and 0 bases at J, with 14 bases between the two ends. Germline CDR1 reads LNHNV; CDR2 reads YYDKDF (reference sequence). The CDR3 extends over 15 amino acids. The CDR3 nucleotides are TGTGCCACGGGCGACCCTTCCTCGAACACCGGGGAGCTGTTTTTT. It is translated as CATGDPSSNTGELFF.

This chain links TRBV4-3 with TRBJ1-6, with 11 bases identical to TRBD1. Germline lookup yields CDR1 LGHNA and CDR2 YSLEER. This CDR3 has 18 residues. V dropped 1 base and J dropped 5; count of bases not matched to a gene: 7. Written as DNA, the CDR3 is TGCGCCAGCAGCCAAGTAGCGGCGGGACAGGGGGATAATTCACCCCTCCACTTT. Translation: CASSQVAAGQGDNSPLHF.

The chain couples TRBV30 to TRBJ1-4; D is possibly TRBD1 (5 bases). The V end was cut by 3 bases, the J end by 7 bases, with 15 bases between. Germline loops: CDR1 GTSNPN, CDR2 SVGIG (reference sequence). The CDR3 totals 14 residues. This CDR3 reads CAWSTQGGSEKLFF. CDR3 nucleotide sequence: TGTGCCTGGAGCACCCAGGGCGGGAGTGAAAAACTGTTTTTT. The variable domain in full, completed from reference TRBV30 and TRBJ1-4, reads SQTIHQWPATLVQPVGSPLSLECTVEGTSNPNLYWYRQAAGRGLQLLFYSVGIGQISSEVPQNLSASRPQDRQFILSSKKLLLSDSGFYLCAWSTQGGSEKLFFGSGTQLSVL.

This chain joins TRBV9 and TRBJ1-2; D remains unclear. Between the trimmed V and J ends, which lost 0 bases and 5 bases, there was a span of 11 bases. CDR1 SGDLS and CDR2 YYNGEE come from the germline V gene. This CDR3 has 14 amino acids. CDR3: CASSVATLFYGYTF. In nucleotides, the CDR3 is TGTGCCAGCAGCGTAGCGACACTTTTTTATGGCTACACCTTC.

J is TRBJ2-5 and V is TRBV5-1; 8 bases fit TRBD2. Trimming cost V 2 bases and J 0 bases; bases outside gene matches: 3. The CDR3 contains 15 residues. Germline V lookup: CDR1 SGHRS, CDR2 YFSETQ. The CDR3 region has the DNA TGCGCCAGCAGCTTTGGCGGGGGGTACCAAGAGACCCAGTACTTC. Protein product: CASSFGGGYQETQYF.

This CDR3 is CASNLRRNTEAFF. In DNA, the CDR3 is TGTGCCAGTAACTTAAGGAGGAACACTGAAGCTTTCTTT. The chain links TRBV6-1 to TRBJ1-1; D gene ambiguous. The CDR3 runs 13 residues. Looked up from germline, CDR1 is MNHNS and CDR2 is SASEGT. V gave up 9 bases and J gave up 1 base, with 12 bases separating them.

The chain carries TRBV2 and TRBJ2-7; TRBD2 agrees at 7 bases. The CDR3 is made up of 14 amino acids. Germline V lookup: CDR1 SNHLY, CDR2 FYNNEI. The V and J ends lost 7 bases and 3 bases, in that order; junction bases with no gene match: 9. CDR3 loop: CASTYGSGVYEQYF. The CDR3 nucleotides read TGTGCCAGCACCTATGGCAGCGGGGTCTACGAGCAGTACTTC. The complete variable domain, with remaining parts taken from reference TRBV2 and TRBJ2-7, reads EPEVTQTPSHQVTQMGQEVILRCVPISNHLYFYWYRQILGQKVEFLVSFYNNEISEKSEIFDDQFSVERPDGSNFTLKIRSTKLEDSAMYFCASTYGSGVYEQYFGPGTRLTVT.

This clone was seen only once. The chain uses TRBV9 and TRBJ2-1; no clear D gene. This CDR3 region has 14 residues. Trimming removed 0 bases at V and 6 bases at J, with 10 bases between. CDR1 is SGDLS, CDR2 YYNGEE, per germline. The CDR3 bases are TGTGCCAGCAGCGTAGTAGCAGCCCCCAATGAGCAGTTCTTC. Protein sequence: CASSVVAAPNEQFF. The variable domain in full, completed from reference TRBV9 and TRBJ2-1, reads DSGVTQTPKHLITATGQRVTLRCSPRSGDLSVYWYQQSLDQGLQFLIQYYNGEERAKGNILERFSAQQFPDLHSELNLSSLELGDSALYFCASSVVAAPNEQFFGPGTRLTVL.

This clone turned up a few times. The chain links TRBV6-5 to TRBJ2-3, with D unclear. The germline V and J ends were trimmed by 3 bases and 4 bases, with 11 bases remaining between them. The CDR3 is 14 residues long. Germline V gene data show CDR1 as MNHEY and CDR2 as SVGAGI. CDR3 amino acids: CASSYSQPSDTQYF. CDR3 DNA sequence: TGTGCCAGCAGTTATTCACAGCCATCAGATACGCAGTATTTT.

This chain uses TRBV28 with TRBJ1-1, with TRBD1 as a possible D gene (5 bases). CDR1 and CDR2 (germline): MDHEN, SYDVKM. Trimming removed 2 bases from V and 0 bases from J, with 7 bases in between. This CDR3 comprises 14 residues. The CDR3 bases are TGTGCCAGCAGTTTAGGGGGGTTGAACACTGAAGCTTTCTTT. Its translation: CASSLGGLNTEAFF.